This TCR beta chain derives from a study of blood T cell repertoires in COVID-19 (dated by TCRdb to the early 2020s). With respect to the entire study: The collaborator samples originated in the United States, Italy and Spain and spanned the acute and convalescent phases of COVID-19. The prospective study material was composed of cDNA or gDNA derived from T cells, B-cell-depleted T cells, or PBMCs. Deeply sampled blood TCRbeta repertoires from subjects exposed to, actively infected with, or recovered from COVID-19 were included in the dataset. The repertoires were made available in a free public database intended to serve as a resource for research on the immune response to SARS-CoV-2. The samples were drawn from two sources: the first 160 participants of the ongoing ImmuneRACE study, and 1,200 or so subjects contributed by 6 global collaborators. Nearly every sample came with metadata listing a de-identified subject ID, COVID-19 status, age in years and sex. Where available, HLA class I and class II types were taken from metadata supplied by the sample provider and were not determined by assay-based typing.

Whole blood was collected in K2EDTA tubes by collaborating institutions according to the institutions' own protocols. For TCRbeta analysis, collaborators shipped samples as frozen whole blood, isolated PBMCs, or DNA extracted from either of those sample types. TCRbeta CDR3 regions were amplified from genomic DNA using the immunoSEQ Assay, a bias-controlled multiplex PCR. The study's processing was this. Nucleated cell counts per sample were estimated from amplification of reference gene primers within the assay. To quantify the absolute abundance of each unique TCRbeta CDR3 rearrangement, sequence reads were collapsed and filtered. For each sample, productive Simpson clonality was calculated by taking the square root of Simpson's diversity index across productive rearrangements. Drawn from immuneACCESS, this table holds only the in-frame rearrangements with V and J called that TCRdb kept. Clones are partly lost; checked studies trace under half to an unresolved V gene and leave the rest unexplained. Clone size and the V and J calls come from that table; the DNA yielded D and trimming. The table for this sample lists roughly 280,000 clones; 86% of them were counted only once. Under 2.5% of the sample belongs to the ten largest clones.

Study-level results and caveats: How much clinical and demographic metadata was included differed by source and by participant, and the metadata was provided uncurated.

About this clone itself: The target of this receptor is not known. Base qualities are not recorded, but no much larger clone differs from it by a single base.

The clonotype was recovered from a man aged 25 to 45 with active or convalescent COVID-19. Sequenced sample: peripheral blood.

Read as DNA, the sequence is TGTGCCAGTAGACCTACAGGTGGATACACTGAAGCTTTCTTT. This sequence encodes CASRPTGGYTEAFF. The sequence joins TRBV19 to TRBJ1-1, with TRBD1 as a weak D call on 5 bases. Per the germline V gene (reference sequence), LNHDA is the CDR1 and SQIVND is the CDR2. Its CDR3 holds 14 amino acids, cysteine through phenylalanine. The CDR3 DNA has 42 bases and is translated from base 1. Deletion took 6 bases off V and 3 bases off J, with a span of 14 bases between the germline ends.